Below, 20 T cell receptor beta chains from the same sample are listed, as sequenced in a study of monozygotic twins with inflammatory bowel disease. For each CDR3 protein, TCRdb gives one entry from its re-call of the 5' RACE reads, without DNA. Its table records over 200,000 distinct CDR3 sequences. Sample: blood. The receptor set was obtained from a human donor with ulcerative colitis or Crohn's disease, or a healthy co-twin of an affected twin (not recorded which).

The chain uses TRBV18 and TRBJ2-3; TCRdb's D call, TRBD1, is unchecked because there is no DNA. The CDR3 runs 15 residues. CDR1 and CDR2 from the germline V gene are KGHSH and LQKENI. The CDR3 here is CASSPDRASTDTQYF.

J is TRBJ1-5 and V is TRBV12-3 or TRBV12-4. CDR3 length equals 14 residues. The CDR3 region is CASSSVAWNQPQHF.

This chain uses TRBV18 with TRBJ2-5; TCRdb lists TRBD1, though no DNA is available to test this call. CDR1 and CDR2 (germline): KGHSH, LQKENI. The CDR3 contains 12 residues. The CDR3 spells CASSPREETQYF.

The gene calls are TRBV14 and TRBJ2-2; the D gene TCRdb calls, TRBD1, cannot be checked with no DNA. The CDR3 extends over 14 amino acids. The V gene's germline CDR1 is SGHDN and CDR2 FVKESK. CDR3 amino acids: CASSWTGSAGELFF.

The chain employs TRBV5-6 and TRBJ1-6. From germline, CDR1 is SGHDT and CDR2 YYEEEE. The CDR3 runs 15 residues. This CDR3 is CASSYTRRLNSPLHF.

The CDR3 sequence is CASSTRDPRDGYTF. The chain couples TRBV7-2 to TRBJ1-2; TCRdb picks TRBD1, but there is no DNA to check that call. Germline V CDR1 and CDR2: SGHTA, FQGNSA. This CDR3 is built from 14 residues.

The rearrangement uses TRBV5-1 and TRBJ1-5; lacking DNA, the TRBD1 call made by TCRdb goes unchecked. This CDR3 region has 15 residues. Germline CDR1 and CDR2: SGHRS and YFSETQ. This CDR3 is CASSLGQGTNQPQHF.

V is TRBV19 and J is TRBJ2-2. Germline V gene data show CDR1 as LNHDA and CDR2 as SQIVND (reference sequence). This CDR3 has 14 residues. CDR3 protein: CASSIWGNTGELFF. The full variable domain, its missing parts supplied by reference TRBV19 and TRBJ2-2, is DGGITQSPKYLFRKEGQNVTLSCEQNLNHDAMYWYRQDPGQGLRLIYYSQIVNDFQKGDIAEGYSVSREKKESFPLTVTSAQKNPTAFYLCASSIWGNTGELFFGEGSRLTVL.

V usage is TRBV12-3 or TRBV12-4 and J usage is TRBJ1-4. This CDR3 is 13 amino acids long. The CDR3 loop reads CASSFGDSEKLFF.

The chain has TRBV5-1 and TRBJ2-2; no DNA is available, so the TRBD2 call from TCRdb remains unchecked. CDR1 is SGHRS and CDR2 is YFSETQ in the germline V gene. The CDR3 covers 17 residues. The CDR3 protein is CASSPLAGGQSDGELFF.

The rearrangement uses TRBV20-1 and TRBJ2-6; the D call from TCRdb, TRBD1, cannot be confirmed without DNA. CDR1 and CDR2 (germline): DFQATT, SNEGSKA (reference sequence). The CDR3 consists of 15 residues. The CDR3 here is CSAPVRASGANVLTF.

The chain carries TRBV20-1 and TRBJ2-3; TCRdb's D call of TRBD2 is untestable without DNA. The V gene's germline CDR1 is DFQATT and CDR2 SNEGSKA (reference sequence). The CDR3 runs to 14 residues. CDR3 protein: CSARRDSGSDTQYF.

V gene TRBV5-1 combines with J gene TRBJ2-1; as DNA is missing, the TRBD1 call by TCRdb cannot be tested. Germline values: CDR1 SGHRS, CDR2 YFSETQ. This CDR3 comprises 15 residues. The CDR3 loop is CASSPRTFRGDEQFF. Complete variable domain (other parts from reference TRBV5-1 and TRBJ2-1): KAGVTQTPRYLIKTRGQQVTLSCSPISGHRSVSWYQQTPGQGLQFLFEYFSETQRNKGNFPGRFSGRQFSNSRSEMNVSTLELGDSALYLCASSPRTFRGDEQFFGPGTRLTVL.

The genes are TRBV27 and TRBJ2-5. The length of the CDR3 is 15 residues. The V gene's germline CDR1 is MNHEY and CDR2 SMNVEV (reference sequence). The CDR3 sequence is CASSPSQGSQETQYF.

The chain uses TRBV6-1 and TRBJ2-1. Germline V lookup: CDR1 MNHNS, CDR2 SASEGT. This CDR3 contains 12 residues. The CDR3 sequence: CASSERTHRQFF.

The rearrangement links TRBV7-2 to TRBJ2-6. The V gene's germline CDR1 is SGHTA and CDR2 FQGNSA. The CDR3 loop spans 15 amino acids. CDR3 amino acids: CASSFSSSGANVLTF.

The CDR3 reads CASSFGYNSPLHF. This rearrangement joins TRBV12-3 or TRBV12-4 to TRBJ1-6. The CDR3 contains 13 residues.

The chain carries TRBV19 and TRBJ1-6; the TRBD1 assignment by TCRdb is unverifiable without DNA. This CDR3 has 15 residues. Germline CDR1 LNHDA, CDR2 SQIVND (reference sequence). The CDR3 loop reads CASSIDDRGNSPLHF.

The CDR3 loop is CASRTNPYEQYF. The chain employs TRBV2 and TRBJ2-7. The CDR3 has 12 residues. Germline V gives CDR1 SNHLY, CDR2 FYNNEI. The full variable domain, its missing parts supplied by reference TRBV2 and TRBJ2-7, is EPEVTQTPSHQVTQMGQEVILRCVPISNHLYFYWYRQILGQKVEFLVSFYNNEISEKSEIFDDQFSVERPDGSNFTLKIRSTKLEDSAMYFCASRTNPYEQYFGPGTRLTVT.

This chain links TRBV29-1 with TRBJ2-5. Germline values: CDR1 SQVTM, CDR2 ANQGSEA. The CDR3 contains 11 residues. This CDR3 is CSVGKQETQYF.